This T cell receptor (beta chain) was recovered during a study of immune characterization of retroperitoneal liposarcoma. Each CDR3 protein gets one entry after TCRdb re-called the PCR reads with MiXCR. Here the sample spans more than 10,000 distinct CDR3 sequences, around 26% being singletons. CDR1 KGHDR and CDR2 SFDVKD come from the germline V gene. The V gene end was trimmed by 3 bases and the J gene end by 0 bases; junction bases not matched to a gene: 3. The CDR3 is 17 residues long. Sequencing was carried out using tumor tissue. The clonotype was recovered from a female donor with retroperitoneal liposarcoma. The chain couples TRBV24-1 to TRBJ2-3; the match to TRBD2 covers 12 bases. CDR3 nucleotides: TGTGCCACCAGTGATCAAGGGACTAGCGGGAGCACAGATACGCAGTATTTT. Translated, it gives CATSDQGTSGSTDTQYF.